The present entry profiles one T cell receptor (beta chain) with its context. The data belong to a study of control samples from healthy donors and cancer patients. Trimming took 3 bases from V and 1 from J; bases not matched to a gene: 1. The CDR3 contains 16 residues. The germline CDR1 and CDR2 sequences are GTSNPN and SVGIG (reference sequence). The method was immunoSEQ multiplex PCR; TCRdb's version includes in-frame clones alone and lacks a portion of them. The profile shows about 180,000 clones, 85% to 90% of them singletons. This clonotype was sampled from a woman aged 50 to 60 in good health. The material sequenced was blood. This chain links TRBV30 with TRBJ2-3; 16 nucleotides agree with TRBD2. CDR3 sequence: CAWSGTSGRGTDTQYF. The CDR3 DNA reads TGTGCCTGGAGCGGGACTAGCGGGAGGGGCACAGATACGCAGTATTTT.